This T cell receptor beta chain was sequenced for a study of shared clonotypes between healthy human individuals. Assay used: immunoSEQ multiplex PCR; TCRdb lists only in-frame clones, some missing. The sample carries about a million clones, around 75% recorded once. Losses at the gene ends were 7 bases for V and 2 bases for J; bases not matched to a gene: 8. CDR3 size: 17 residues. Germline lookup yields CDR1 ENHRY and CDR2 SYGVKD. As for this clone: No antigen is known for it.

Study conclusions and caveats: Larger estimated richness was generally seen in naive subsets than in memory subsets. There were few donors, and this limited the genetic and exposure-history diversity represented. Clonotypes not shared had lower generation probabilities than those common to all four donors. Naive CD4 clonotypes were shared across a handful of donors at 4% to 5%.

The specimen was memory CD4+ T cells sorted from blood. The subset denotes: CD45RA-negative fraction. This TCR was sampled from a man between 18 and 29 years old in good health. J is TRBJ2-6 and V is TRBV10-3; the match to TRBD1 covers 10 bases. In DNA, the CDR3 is TGTGCCATCACTCCGGGACAGGGGAGCGCTGGGGCCAACGTCCTGACTTTC. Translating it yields CAITPGQGSAGANVLTF.